The source of this T cell receptor beta chain is a study of blood T cell repertoires in COVID-19. On the study more broadly: Whether acute or convalescent, the COVID-19 samples came from the United States, Italy and Spain. T cells, B-cell-depleted T cells, or PBMCs provided the cDNA or gDNA that served as material.

Sequencing was performed with immunoSEQ multiplex PCR; in TCRdb, only in-frame clones are kept and a portion is missing. The sample consists of fewer than 300,000 clones, about 93% of them appearing once. In Cohort 3, a recovered donor had either two negative PCRs, clearance, or symptom resolution. The CDR3 covers 15 residues. V lost 3 bases, J lost 0 bases, and 6 bases stayed unmatched. Germline-derived CDR1 and CDR2 are SGDLS and YYNGEE. The sample was PBMCs or T cells enriched from blood (not recorded which). The chain couples TRBV9 to TRBJ2-7, with 7 bases aligning to TRBD1. The source of this sequence is a woman in her thirties who had recovered from COVID-19. CDR3 DNA sequence: TGTGCCAGCAGCGCTCGGACAGGCCCCTCCTACGAGCAGTACTTC. Translation: CASSARTGPSYEQYF.